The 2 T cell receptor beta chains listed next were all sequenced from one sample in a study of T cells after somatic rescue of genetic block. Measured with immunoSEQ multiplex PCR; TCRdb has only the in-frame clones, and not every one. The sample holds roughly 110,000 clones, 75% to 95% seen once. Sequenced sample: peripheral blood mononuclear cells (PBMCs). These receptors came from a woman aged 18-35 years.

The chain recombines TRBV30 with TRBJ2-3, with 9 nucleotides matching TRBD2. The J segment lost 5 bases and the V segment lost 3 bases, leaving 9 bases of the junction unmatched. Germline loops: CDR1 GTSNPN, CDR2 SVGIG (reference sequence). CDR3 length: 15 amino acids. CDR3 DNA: TGTGCCTGGAGCCGGACGAGCGGGGGGTTAGATACGCAGTATTTT. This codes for CAWSRTSGGLDTQYF.

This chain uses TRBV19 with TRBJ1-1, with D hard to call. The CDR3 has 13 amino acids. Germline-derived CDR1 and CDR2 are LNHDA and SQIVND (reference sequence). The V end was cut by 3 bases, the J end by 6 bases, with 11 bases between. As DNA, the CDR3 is TGTGCCAGTAGTATTGGCAGTCATGCTGAAGCTTTCTTT. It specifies CASSIGSHAEAFF.